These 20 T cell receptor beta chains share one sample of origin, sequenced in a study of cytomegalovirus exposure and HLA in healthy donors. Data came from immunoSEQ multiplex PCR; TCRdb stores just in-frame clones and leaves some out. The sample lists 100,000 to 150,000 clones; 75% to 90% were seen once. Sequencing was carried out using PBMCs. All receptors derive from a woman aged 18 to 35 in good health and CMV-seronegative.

DNA of the CDR3: TGTGCCAGCAGCCCAGGGGGGTATGGCAGGGGGCCCGGGGAGCTGTTTTTT. Its translation: CASSPGGYGRGPGELFF. The genes are TRBV28 and TRBJ2-2, with 8 positions matching TRBD1. This CDR3 comprises 17 residues. Per germline, CDR1 MDHEN and CDR2 SYDVKM. Trimming cost V 6 bases and J 6 bases; bases outside gene matches: 15.

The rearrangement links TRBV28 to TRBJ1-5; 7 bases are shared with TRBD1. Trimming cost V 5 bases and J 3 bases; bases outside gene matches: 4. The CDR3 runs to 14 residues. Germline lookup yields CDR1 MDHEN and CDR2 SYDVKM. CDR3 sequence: CASSNRGLNQPQHF. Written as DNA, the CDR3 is TGTGCCAGCAGTAACAGGGGACTCAATCAGCCCCAGCATTTT.

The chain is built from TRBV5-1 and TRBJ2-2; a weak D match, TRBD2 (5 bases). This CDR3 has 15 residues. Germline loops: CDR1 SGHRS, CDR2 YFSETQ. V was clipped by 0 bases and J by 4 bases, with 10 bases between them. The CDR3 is CASSLEGDGTGELFF. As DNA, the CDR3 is TGCGCCAGCAGCTTGGAGGGAGACGGCACCGGGGAGCTGTTTTTT. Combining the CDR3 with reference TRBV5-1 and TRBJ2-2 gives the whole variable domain KAGVTQTPRYLIKTRGQQVTLSCSPISGHRSVSWYQQTPGQGLQFLFEYFSETQRNKGNFPGRFSGRQFSNSRSEMNVSTLELGDSALYLCASSLEGDGTGELFFGEGSRLTVL.

The CDR3 reads CASSLNPGGAETQYF. In nucleotides, the CDR3 is TGTGCCAGCAGCCTGAACCCGGGGGGCGCGGAGACCCAGTACTTC. The rearrangement uses TRBV7-9 and TRBJ2-5; a weak D match, TRBD2 (7 bases). V was cut by 5 bases and J by 5 bases, with 18 bases left in between. The germline CDR1 and CDR2 sequences are SEHNR and FQNEAQ (reference sequence). The CDR3 loop spans 15 amino acids.

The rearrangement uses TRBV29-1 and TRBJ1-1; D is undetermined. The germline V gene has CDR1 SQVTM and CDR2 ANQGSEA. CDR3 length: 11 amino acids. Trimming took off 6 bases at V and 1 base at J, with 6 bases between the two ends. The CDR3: CSVQRNTEAFF. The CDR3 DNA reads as TGCAGCGTACAGAGGAACACTGAAGCTTTCTTT.

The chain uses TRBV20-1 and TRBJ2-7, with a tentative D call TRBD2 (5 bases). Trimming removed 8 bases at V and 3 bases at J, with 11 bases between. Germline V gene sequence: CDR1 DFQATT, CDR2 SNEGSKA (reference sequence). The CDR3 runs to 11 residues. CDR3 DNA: TGCAGTACCCTCCGGGGCTACGAGCAGTACTTC. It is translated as CSTLRGYEQYF.

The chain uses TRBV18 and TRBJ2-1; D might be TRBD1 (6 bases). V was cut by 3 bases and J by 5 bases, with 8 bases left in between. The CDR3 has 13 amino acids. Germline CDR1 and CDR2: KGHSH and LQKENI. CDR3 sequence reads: CASSPGQNNEQFF. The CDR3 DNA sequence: TGTGCCAGCTCACCGGGACAAAACAATGAGCAGTTCTTC. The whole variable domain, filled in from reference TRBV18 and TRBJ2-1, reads NAGVMQNPRHLVRRRGQEARLRCSPMKGHSHVYWYRQLPEEGLKFMVYLQKENIIDESGMPKERFSAEFPKEGPSILRIQQVVRGDSAAYFCASSPGQNNEQFFGPGTRLTVL.

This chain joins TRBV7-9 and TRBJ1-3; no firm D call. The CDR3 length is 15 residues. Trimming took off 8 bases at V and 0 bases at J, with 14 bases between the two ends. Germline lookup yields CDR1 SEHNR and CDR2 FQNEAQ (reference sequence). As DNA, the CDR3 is TGTGCCAGCGGGGAGGGAGTCGACTCTGGAAACACCATATATTTT. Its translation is CASGEGVDSGNTIYF.

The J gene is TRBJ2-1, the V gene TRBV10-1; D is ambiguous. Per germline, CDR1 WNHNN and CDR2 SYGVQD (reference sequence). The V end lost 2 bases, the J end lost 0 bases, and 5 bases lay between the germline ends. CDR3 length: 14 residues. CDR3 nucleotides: TGCGCCAGCAGTGAGGGCAGCTCCTACAATGAGCAGTTCTTC. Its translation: CASSEGSSYNEQFF.

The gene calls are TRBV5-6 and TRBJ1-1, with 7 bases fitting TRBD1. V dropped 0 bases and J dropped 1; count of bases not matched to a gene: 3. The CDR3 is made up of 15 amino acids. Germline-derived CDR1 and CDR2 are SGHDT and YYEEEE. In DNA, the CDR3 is TGTGCCAGCAGCTTGGCCGGGACAGAGAACACTGAAGCTTTCTTT. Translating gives CASSLAGTENTEAFF.

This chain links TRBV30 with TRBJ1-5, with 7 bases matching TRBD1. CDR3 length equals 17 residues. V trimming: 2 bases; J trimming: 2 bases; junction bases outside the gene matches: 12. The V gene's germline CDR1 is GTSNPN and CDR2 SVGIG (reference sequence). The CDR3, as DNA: TGTGCCTGGAGTCTGGGCAGGGGGAGTTATCGCAATCAGCCCCAGCATTTT. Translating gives CAWSLGRGSYRNQPQHF.

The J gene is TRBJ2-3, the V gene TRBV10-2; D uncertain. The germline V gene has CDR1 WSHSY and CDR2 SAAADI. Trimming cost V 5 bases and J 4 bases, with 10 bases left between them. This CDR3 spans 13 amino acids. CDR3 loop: CASSSLHSDTQYF. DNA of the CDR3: TGCGCCAGCAGTAGTCTCCACTCAGATACGCAGTATTTT.

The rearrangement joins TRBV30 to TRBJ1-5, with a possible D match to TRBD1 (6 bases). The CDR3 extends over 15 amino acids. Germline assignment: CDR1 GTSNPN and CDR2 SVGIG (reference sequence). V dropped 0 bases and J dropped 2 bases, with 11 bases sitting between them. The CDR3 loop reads CAWSVPGAGNQPQHF. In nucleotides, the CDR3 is TGTGCCTGGAGTGTACCAGGGGCCGGCAATCAGCCCCAGCATTTT.

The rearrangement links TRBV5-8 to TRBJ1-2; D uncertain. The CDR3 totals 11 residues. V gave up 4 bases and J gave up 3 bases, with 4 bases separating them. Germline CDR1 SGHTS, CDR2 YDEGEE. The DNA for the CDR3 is TGTGCCAGCAGCCCGGACTATGGCTACACCTTC. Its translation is CASSPDYGYTF.

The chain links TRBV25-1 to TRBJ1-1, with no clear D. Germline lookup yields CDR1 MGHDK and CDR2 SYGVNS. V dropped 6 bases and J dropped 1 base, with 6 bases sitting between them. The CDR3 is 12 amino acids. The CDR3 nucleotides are TGTGCCAGCAGACCGGGGAACACTGAAGCTTTCTTT. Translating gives CASRPGNTEAFF.

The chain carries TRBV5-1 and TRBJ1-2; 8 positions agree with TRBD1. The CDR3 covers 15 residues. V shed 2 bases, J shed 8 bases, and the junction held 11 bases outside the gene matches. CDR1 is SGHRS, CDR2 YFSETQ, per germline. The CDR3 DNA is TGCGCCAGCAGCTTAAGCTGGCAGGGGGCTAACGGCTACACCTTC. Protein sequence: CASSLSWQGANGYTF.

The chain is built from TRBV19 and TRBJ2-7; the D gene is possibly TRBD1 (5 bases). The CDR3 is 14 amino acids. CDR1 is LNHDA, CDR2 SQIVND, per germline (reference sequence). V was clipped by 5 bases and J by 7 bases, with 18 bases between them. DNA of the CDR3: TGTGCCAGTAGTGTCCACAGGCCCCTACTGGAGCAGTACGTC. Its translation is CASSVHRPLLEQYV.

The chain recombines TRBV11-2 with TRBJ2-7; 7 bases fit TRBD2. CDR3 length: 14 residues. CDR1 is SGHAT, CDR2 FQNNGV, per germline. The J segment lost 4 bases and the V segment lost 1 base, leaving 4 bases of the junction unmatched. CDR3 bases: TGTGCCAGCAGCTTAGCCCCCGGGGGGTACGAGCAGTACGTC. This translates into CASSLAPGGYEQYV.

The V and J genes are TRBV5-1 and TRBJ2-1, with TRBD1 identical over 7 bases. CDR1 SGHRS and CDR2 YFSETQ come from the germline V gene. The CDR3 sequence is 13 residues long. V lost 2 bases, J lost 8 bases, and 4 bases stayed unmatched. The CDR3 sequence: CASSLNRGYEQFF. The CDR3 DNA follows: TGCGCCAGCAGCTTAAACAGGGGCTATGAGCAGTTCTTC.

The CDR3 here is CASSQAVRASNTQYF. The CDR3 nucleotides read TGTGCCAGCAGCCAAGCTGTACGAGCGTCAAATACGCAGTATTTT. This rearrangement joins TRBV4-2 to TRBJ2-3; D is unresolved. CDR3 length: 15 residues. V was trimmed by 1 base and J by 7 bases, leaving 15 bases between them. Germline V gives CDR1 LGHNA, CDR2 YNFKEQ.